The 13 T cell receptor beta chains below come from one sample, sequenced in a study of monozygotic twins with inflammatory bowel disease. TCRdb reprocessed the 5' RACE reads and reports one entry per CDR3 protein, with no DNA. The sample totals 150,000 to 200,000 distinct CDR3 sequences. The sample was blood. The origin of the receptors is a human donor with ulcerative colitis or Crohn's disease, or a healthy co-twin of an affected twin (not recorded which).

The chain combines TRBV5-1 with TRBJ1-5; TCRdb calls TRBD1, which cannot be checked without DNA. The CDR3 covers 15 residues. Germline CDR1 is SGHRS and CDR2 is YFSETQ. The CDR3 here is CASSPGPQSNQPQHF.

This chain links TRBV5-1 with TRBJ2-1; TCRdb returns TRBD1, unconfirmable since there is no DNA. Per the germline V gene, CDR1 is SGHRS and CDR2 is YFSETQ. This CDR3 region has 13 residues. The CDR3 loop is CASSFLRPNEQFF.

The rearrangement joins TRBV5-1 to TRBJ2-7. CDR3 length equals 13 residues. Germline V gives CDR1 SGHRS, CDR2 YFSETQ. The CDR3 spells CASSLAASYEQYF.

The chain couples TRBV10-3 to TRBJ2-7. CDR1 is ENHRY, CDR2 SYGVKD, per germline. The CDR3 runs 11 residues. CDR3 amino acids: CAISGGYEQYF.

The chain couples TRBV3-1 to TRBJ2-7; with no DNA, the TCRdb D assignment of TRBD2 cannot be verified. The CDR3 length is 15 residues. Germline V lookup: CDR1 LGHDT, CDR2 YNNKEL (reference sequence). The CDR3 here is CASSQLASGRNEQYF.

The chain couples TRBV12-3 or TRBV12-4 to TRBJ1-1; without DNA, the TCRdb call of TRBD1 cannot be checked. The CDR3 length is 17 residues. The CDR3 spells CASSLGGGVGTNTEAFF.

The J gene is TRBJ2-7, the V gene TRBV28; checking the TCRdb D call of TRBD1 is not possible without DNA. The CDR3 covers 14 residues. CDR1 and CDR2 from the germline V gene are MDHEN and SYDVKM. CDR3 in amino acids: CASSSYRDPHEQYF.

The chain combines TRBV5-1 with TRBJ2-7; absent DNA, TCRdb's TRBD1 call cannot be checked. This CDR3 comprises 17 residues. Germline assignment: CDR1 SGHRS and CDR2 YFSETQ. Here the CDR3 reads CASSPWDRVISPYEQYF.

The gene calls are TRBV20-1 and TRBJ2-7; the D call from TCRdb, TRBD1, cannot be confirmed without DNA. The CDR3 runs 14 residues. The germline gives CDR1 DFQATT, CDR2 SNEGSKA (reference sequence). The CDR3 protein is CSVRGRERSYEQYF.

The chain combines TRBV24-1 with TRBJ2-1; TCRdb's D call of TRBD2 is untestable without DNA. The CDR3 runs 15 residues. Germline V CDR1 and CDR2: KGHDR, SFDVKD. The CDR3 region is CATSDFSGRNNEQFF.

The chain recombines TRBV5-6 with TRBJ1-2. Germline V gene sequence: CDR1 SGHDT, CDR2 YYEEEE. The CDR3 is 15 residues long. This CDR3 reads CASSSTISTDYGYTF.

The chain couples TRBV19 to TRBJ2-2; the TCRdb call, TRBD1, lacks DNA for checking. CDR1 and CDR2 (germline): LNHDA, SQIVND (reference sequence). The CDR3 spans 14 residues. The CDR3 region is CASSIGRDPGELFF.

The chain combines TRBV5-4 with TRBJ2-5. The germline V gene has CDR1 SGHNT and CDR2 YYREEE (reference sequence). The CDR3 loop spans 14 amino acids. The CDR3 sequence is CASSLSSPQETQYF.